This T cell receptor beta chain originates from a study of post-analysis software for immune sequencing data. Overall study: Disease trajectories encompassed relapsing-remitting, secondary progressive and progressive-relapsing multiple sclerosis.

About this clonotype: Its antigen is not identified. A much larger clone sits a single nucleotide away, making a read error possible.

General study results and limits: The authors found that F measure strongly co-clustered same-batch samples. Diversity measured as normalized Chao1 was significantly lower in multiple sclerosis patients than in controls. About five TRBV segments, including TRBV5-6, TRBV5-1 and TRBV20-1, were more frequent in patients than controls.

Germline V gene sequence: CDR1 PRHDT, CDR2 FYEKMQ (reference sequence). This CDR3 region has 12 residues. cDNA libraries for TCR beta contained unique molecular identifiers. Around 500,000 cDNA molecules were recovered from an input of roughly 0.95 to 11 million T cells. MiXCR was run by TCRdb on the PCR reads, yielding one entry per CDR3 protein. The repertoire holds 250,000 to 300,000 distinct CDR3 sequences, with roughly a third as singletons. The chain carries TRBV13 and TRBJ1-5, with TRBD1 as a possible D gene (5 bases). The receptor was derived from a girl aged 10-17 years with multiple sclerosis. The sample consisted of blood. CDR3 region: CACSLGDQPQHF. The CDR3 nucleotides read TGTGCCTGCAGCTTAGGGGATCAGCCCCAGCATTTT.